These 2 T cell receptor beta chains share one sample of origin, sequenced in a study of cytomegalovirus exposure and HLA in healthy donors. In the PCR, 60 Vbeta and 13 Jbeta primers were used. Data came from immunoSEQ multiplex PCR; TCRdb stores just in-frame clones and leaves some out. The table records 150,000 to 200,000 clones, 60% to 80% of them present only once. The sequenced sample was PBMCs. These receptors were obtained from a man aged 55 to 70 in good health and CMV-seronegative.

The gene calls are TRBV7-6 and TRBJ2-3, with 8 bases identical to TRBD2. V gave up 5 bases and J gave up 3 bases; unmatched junction bases: 13. This CDR3 region has 17 residues. The germline V gene encodes CDR1 SGHVS and CDR2 FNYEAQ. CDR3: CASSTAGGPGGTDTQYF. As DNA, the CDR3 is TGTGCCAGCAGCACCGCTGGGGGCCCGGGGGGGACAGATACGCAGTATTTT.

The rearrangement uses TRBV5-4 and TRBJ2-2, with D perhaps matching TRBD1 (6 bases). The CDR3 has 17 residues. V lost 4 bases to trimming and J lost 4 bases, with 20 bases between them. Germline loops: CDR1 SGHNT, CDR2 YYREEE (reference sequence). CDR3 sequence (DNA): TGTGCCAGCAGCCAACAAAAGACAGGTCGTGTCACCGGGGAGCTGTTTTTT. It is translated as CASSQQKTGRVTGELFF. Together with reference TRBV5-4 and TRBJ2-2, the CDR3 gives the full variable domain: ETGVTQSPTHLIKTRGQQVTLRCSSQSGHNTVSWYQQALGQGPQFIFQYYREEENGRGNFPPRFSGLQFPNYSSELNVNALELDDSALYLCASSQQKTGRVTGELFFGEGSRLTVL.